The entry that follows covers one T cell receptor beta chain sequence. What it recognizes is unknown. The data stem from a study of blood T cells in healthy people across ages. General observations from the study: Long-lived and aged donors differed, with more naive CD4+ cells and higher diversity in the long-lived.

A second PCR of about 6 to 11 cycles used a sample-barcoded 5' primer and a J-beta primer mix. TCRdb re-called the 5' RACE reads through MiXCR, storing one row per CDR3 protein. The data contain about 640,000 distinct CDR3 sequences, roughly three fifths of them singletons. Sequencing was performed on blood. This TCR was sampled from a man between 60 and 75 years old in good health.

CDR3 amino acids: CASSAERGRNEQYF. CDR3 coding DNA: TGTGCCAGCAGCGCGGAAAGGGGTAGGAACGAGCAGTACTTC. This chain connects TRBV5-4 to TRBJ2-7, with D tentatively TRBD1 (5 bases). V was clipped by 4 bases and J by 5 bases, with 16 bases between them. The CDR3 totals 14 residues. CDR1 and CDR2 from the germline V gene are SGHNT and YYREEE (reference sequence).